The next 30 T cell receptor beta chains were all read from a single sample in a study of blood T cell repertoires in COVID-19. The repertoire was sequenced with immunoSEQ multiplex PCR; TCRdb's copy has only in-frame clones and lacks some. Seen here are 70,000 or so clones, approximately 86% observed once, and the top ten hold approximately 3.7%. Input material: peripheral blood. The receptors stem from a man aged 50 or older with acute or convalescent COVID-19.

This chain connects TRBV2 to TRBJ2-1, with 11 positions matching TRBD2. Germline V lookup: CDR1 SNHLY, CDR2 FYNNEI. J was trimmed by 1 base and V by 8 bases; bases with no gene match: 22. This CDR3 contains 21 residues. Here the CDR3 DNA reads TGTGCCAGCTTAATTGGGACTTGGTCTAGCGGGGGGTTTGGGTCCTACAATGAGCAGTTCTTC. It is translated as CASLIGTWSSGGFGSYNEQFF.

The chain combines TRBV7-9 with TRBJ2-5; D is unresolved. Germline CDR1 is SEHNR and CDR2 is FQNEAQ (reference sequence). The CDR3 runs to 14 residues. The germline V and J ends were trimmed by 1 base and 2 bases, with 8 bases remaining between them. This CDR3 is CASSLEPIQETQYF. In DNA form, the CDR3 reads TGTGCCAGCAGCTTAGAGCCGATTCAAGAGACCCAGTACTTC.

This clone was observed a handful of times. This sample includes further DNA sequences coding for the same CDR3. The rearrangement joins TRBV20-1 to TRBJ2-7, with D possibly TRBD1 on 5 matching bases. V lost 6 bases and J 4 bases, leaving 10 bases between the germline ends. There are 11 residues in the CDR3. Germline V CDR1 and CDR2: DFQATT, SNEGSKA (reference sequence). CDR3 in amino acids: CSALTAYEQYF. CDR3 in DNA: TGCAGTGCCCTGACAGCTTACGAGCAGTACTTC.

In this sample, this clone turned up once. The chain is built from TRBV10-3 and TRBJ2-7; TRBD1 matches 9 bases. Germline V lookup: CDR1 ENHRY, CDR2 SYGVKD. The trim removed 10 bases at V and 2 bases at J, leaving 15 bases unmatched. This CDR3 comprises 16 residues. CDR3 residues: CATSRDREGPAYEQYF. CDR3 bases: TGTGCCACCTCCCGGGACAGGGAAGGGCCGGCCTACGAGCAGTACTTC.

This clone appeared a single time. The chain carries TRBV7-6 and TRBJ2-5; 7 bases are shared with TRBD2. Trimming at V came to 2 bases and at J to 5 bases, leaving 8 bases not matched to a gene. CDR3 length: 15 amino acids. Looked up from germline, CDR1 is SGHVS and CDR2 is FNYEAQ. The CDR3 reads CASSLSRGEGETQYF. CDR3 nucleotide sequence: TGTGCCAGCAGCTTAAGTCGGGGGGAGGGGGAGACCCAGTACTTC.

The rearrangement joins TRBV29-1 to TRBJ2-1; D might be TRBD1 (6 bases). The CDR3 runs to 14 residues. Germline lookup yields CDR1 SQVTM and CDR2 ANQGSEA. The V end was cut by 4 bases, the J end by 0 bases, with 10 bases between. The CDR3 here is CSVVVGGSYNEQFF. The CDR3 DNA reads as TGCAGCGTTGTAGTAGGGGGCTCCTACAATGAGCAGTTCTTC.

The CDR3 region is CASSTRRGGYEQYF. The CDR3 region has the DNA TGTGCCAGCAGCACACGGAGGGGAGGCTACGAGCAGTACTTC. The chain links TRBV7-2 to TRBJ2-7; TRBD2 might be the D (6 bases). The CDR3 contains 14 residues. Germline CDR1 is SGHTA and CDR2 is FQGNSA. Trimming took 5 bases from V and 3 from J, leaving 14 bases between them. The full variable domain, in which reference TRBV7-2 and TRBJ2-7 provide the parts outside the CDR3, is GAGVSQSPSNKVTEKGKDVELRCDPISGHTALYWYRQSLGQGLEFLIYFQGNSAPDKSGLPSDRFSAERTGGSVSTLTIQRTQQEDSAVYLCASSTRRGGYEQYFGPGTRLTVT.

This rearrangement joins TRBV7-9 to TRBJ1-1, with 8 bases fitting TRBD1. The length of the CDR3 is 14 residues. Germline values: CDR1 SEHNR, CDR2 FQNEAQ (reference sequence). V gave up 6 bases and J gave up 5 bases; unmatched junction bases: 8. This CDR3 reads CASRRGQAGTEAFF. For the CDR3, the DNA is TGTGCCAGCAGGCGGGGACAGGCTGGGACTGAAGCTTTCTTT.

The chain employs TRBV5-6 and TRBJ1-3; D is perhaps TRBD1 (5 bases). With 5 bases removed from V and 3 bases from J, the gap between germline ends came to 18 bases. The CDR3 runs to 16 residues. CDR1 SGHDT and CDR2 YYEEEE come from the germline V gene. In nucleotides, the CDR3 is TGTGCCAGCAGTCCCGGGACCGGGAGCCTTGGAAACACCATATATTTT. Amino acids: CASSPGTGSLGNTIYF.

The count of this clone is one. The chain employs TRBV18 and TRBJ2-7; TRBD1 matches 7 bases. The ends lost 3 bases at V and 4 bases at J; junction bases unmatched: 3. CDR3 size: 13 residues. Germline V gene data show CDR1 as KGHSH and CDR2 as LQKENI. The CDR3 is CASSPTQGYEQYF. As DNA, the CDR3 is TGTGCCAGCTCACCCACACAGGGGTACGAGCAGTACTTC.

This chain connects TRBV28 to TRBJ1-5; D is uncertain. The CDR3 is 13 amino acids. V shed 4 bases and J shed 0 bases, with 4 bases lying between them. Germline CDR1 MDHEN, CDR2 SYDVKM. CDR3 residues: CASSSYSNQPQHF. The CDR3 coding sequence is TGTGCCAGCAGTTCGTATAGCAATCAGCCCCAGCATTTT. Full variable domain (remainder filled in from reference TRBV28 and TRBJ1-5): DVKVTQSSRYLVKRTGEKVFLECVQDMDHENMFWYRQDPGLGLRLIYFSYDVKMKEKGDIPEGYSVSREKKERFSLILESASTNQTSMYLCASSSYSNQPQHFGDGTRLSIL.

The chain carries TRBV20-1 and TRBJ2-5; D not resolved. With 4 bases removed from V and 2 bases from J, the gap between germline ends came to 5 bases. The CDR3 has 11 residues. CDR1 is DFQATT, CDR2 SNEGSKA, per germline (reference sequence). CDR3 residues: CSANWQETQYF. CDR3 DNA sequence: TGCAGTGCTAACTGGCAAGAGACCCAGTACTTC.

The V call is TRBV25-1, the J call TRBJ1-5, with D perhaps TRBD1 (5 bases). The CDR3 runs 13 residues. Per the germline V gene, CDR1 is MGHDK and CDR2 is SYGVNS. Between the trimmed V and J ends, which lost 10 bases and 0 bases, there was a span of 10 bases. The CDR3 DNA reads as TGTGCCACCCAGGGCTATAGCAATCAGCCCCAGCATTTT. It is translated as CATQGYSNQPQHF.

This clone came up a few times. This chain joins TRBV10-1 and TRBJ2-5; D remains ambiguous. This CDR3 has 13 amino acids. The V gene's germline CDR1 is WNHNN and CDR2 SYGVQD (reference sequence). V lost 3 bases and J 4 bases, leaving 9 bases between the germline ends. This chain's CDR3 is CASSDLRGETQYF. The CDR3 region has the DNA TGCGCCAGCAGTGATCTTAGAGGAGAGACCCAGTACTTC.

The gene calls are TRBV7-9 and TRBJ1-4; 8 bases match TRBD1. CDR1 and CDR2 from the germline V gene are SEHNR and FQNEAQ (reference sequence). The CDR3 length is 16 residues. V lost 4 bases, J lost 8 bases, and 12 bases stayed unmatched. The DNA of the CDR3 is TGTGCCAGCAGCTCCCGGGGGCAGGGGGCAAGAGAAAAACTGTTTTTT. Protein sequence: CASSSRGQGAREKLFF.

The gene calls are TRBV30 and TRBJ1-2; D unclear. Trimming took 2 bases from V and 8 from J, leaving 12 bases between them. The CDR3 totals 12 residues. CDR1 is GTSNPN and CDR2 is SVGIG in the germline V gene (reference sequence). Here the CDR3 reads CAWSMRAGGYTF. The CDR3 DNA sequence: TGTGCCTGGAGTATGCGTGCGGGCGGCTACACCTTC.

CDR3 sequence (DNA): TGCGCCAGCAGCTTGGGGCTGGCTGGAAACACCATATATTTT. Protein sequence: CASSLGLAGNTIYF. The chain has TRBV5-1 and TRBJ1-3; D ambiguous. The germline gives CDR1 SGHRS, CDR2 YFSETQ. V shed 0 bases and J shed 2 bases, with 6 bases lying between them. The CDR3 loop spans 14 amino acids.

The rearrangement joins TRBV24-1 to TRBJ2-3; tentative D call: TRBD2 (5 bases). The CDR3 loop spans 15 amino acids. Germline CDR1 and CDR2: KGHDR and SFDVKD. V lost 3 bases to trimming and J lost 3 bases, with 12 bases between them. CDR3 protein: CATSDPRTETDTQYF. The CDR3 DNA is TGTGCCACCAGTGATCCTCGGACTGAAACAGATACGCAGTATTTT.

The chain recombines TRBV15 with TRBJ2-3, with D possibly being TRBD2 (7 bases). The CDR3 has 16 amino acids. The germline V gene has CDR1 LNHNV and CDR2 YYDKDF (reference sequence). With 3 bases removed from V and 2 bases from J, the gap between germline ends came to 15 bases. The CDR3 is CATSSRAGANTDTQYF. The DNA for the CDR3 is TGTGCCACCAGCAGCAGGGCGGGGGCAAACACAGATACGCAGTATTTT.

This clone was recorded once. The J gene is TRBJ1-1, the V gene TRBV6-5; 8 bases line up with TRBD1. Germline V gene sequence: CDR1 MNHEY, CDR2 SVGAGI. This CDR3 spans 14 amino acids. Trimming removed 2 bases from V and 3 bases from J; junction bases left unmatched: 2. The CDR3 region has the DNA TGTGCCAGCAGTTACACGGACAGGGACACTGAAGCTTTCTTT. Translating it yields CASSYTDRDTEAFF.

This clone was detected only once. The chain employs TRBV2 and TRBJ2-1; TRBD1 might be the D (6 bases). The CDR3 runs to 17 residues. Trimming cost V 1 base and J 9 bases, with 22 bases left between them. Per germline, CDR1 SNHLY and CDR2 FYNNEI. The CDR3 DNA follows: TGTGCCAGCAGTGAAGGGACCTGGGTCCAATACAGGGTTGAGCAGTTCTTC. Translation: CASSEGTWVQYRVEQFF.

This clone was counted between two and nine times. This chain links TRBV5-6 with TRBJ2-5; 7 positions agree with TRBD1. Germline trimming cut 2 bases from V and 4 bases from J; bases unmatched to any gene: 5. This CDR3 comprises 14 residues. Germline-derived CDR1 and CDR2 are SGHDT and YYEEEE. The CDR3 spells CASSLVRGTETQYF. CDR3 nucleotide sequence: TGTGCCAGCAGCTTAGTCAGGGGGACAGAGACCCAGTACTTC.

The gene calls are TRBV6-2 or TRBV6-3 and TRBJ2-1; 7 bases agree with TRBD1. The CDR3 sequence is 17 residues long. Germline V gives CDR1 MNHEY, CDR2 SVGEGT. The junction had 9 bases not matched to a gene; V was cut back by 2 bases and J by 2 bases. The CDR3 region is CASSYKSAGGPYNEQFF. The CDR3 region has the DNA TGTGCCAGCAGTTACAAATCAGCAGGGGGACCCTACAATGAGCAGTTCTTC.

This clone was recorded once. CDR3 DNA: TGCGCCAGCAGCTTGTCCGTCGGGGGGGACACCGGGGAGCTGTTTTTT. Translated: CASSLSVGGDTGELFF. The chain employs TRBV5-1 and TRBJ2-2, with 8 bases that match TRBD2. Germline V lookup: CDR1 SGHRS, CDR2 YFSETQ. This CDR3 is built from 16 residues. J was trimmed by 3 bases and V by 1 base; bases with no gene match: 5.

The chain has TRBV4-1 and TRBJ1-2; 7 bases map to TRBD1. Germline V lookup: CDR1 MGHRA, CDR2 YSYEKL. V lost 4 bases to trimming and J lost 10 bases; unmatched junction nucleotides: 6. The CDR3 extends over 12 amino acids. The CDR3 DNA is TGCGCCAGCAGCCCCGGGGGACAGCACTACACCTTC. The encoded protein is CASSPGGQHYTF.

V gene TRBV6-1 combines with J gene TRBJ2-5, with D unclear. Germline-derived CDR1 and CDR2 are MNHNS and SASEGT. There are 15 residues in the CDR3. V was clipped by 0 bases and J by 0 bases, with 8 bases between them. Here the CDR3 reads CASSEARHHQETQYF. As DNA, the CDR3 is TGTGCCAGCAGTGAAGCGCGACACCACCAAGAGACCCAGTACTTC.

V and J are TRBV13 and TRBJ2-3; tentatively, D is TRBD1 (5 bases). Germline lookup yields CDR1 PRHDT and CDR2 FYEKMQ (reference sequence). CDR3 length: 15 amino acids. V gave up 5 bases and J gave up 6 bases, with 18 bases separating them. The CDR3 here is CASSVTGDPQDTQYF. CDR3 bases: TGTGCCAGCAGCGTAACAGGCGACCCCCAGGATACGCAGTATTTT.

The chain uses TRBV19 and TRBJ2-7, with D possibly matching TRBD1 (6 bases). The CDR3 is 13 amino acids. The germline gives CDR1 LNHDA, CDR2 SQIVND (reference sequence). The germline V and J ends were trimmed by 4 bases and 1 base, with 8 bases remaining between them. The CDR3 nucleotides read TGTGCCAGTAGTACACAGGGTTCCTACGAGCAGTACTTC. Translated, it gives CASSTQGSYEQYF.

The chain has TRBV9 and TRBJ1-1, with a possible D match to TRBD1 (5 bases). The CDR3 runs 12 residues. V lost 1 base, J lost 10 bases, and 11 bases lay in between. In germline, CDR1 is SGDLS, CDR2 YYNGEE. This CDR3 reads CASSVTGGVAFF. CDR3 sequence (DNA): TGTGCCAGCAGCGTAACCGGGGGTGTAGCTTTCTTT.

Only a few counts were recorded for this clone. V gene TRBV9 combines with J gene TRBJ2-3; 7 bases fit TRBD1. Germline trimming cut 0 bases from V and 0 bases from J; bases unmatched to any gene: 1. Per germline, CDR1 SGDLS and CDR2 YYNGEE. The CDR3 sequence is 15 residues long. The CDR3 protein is CASSVEGASTDTQYF. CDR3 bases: TGTGCCAGCAGCGTAGAGGGGGCGAGCACAGATACGCAGTATTTT.